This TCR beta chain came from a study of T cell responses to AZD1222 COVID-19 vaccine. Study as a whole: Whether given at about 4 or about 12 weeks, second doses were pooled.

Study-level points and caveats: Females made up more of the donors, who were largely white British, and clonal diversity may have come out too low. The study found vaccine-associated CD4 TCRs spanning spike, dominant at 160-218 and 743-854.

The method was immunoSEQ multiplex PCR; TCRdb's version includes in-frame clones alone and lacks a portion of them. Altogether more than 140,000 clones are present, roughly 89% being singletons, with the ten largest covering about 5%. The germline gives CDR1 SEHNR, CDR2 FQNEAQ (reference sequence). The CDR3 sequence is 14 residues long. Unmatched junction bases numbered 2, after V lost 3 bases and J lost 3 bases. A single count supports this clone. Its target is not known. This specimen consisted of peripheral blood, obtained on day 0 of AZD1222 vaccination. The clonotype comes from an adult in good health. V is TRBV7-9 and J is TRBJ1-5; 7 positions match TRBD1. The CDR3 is CASSLTGHNQPQHF. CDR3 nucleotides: TGTGCCAGCAGCTTGACAGGGCACAATCAGCCCCAGCATTTT.